The clone carrying this TCR beta chain was counted a single time. Its antigen is as yet unknown. Germline V CDR1 and CDR2: LGHNA, YSLEER. After removal of 1 base from V and 1 base from J, the junction contained 8 bases not matched to a gene. This CDR3 spans 17 amino acids. Healthy bone marrow donors made up the cohort. The sample originates from a study of cytomegalovirus exposure and HLA in healthy donors. Study-level findings and limits: Further analysis was carried out later, and it showed several of the most significant clusters appearing linked to common viral pathogens.

13 Jbeta primers and 60 Vbeta primers were used for the PCR. Libraries were prepared by immunoSEQ multiplex PCR; TCRdb keeps only in-frame clonotypes and omits some of them. There are about 130,000 clones in the sample; under 90% occur only once, and more than 3.5% lies in the top ten. The V call is TRBV4-3, the J call TRBJ2-7; 9 nucleotides line up with TRBD1. This TCR was recovered from a woman aged 40 to 50 in good health and CMV-seropositive. The sample was PBMCs. Here the CDR3 DNA reads TGCGCCAGCAGCCAAGGAGGGGGGACAGGGAATTCCTACGAGCAGTACTTC. It is translated as CASSQGGGTGNSYEQYF.